This T cell receptor (beta chain) appears in the sequencing data of a study of cytomegalovirus exposure and HLA in healthy donors. At the level of the study: Membership in the Caucasian-associated ancestry cluster was found for around four fifths of almost 400 genotyped donors. Notes on the study in general: Association of a missense DCLRE1C variant with TCR beta V- and J-gene trimming was reported in a later analysis. The records held CMV serostatus as the only immune exposure information.

This clone was observed a handful of times. The antigen is not known. The CDR3 sequence is 15 residues long. From germline, CDR1 is SEHNR and CDR2 FQNEAQ (reference sequence). Trimming left V 1 base short and J 5 bases short, with 9 bases between. The study ran its PCR with 60 Vbeta and 13 Jbeta primers. Generated by immunoSEQ multiplex PCR, the TCRdb table keeps only in-frame clones and is missing some. Of approximately 91,000 clones listed, 55% to 80% are singletons. V is TRBV7-9 and J is TRBJ2-6; D is possibly TRBD1 (6 bases). Sequences were obtained from PBMCs. This clonotype originated in a female donor in good health and CMV-seronegative. The CDR3 protein is CASSLDRAWANVLTF. Written as DNA, the CDR3 is TGTGCCAGCAGCTTAGACAGGGCCTGGGCCAACGTCCTGACTTTC.